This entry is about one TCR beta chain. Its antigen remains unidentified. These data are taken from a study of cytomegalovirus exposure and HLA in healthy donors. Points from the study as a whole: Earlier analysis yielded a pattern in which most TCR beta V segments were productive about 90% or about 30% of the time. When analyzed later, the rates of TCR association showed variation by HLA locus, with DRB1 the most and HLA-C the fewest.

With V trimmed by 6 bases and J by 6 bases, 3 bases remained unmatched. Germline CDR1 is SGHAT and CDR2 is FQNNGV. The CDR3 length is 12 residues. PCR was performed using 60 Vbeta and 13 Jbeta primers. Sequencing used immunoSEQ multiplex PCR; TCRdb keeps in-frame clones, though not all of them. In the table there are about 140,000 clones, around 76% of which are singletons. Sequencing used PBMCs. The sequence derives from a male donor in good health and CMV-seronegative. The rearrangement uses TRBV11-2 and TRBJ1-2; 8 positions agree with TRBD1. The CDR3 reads CASSQQGDGYTF. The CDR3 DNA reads TGTGCCAGCAGTCAACAGGGGGATGGCTACACCTTC. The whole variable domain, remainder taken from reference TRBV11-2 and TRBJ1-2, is EAGVAQSPRYKIIEKRQSVAFWCNPISGHATLYWYQQILGQGPKLLIQFQNNGVVDDSQLPKDRFSAERLKGVDSTLKIQPAKLEDSAVYLCASSQQGDGYTFGSGTRLTVV.